This TCR beta chain was found in a study of cytotoxic CD8 clonotypes in ibrutinib-treated CLL. Regarding the study as a whole: Sustained-remission and progressing patients had different sampling times.

Trimming took 4 bases from V and 5 from J, leaving 15 bases between them. The CDR3 spans 14 residues. CDR1 is SGHNT and CDR2 is YYREEE in the germline V gene (reference sequence). Produced via immunoSEQ multiplex PCR; TCRdb's table is partial and in-frame only. The data contain fewer than 200,000 clones, approximately 80% of them singletons. This clone appeared once. What it recognizes is unknown. The gene calls are TRBV5-4 and TRBJ2-5; TRBD2 is a possible D gene (6 bases). The sample consisted of PBMCs, taken after 24 months of ibrutinib treatment. This clonotype was sampled from a human donor with chronic lymphocytic leukemia. The CDR3 here is CASSAGSWGETQYF. The CDR3 coding sequence is TGTGCCAGCAGCGCGGGGTCTTGGGGGGAGACCCAGTACTTC.